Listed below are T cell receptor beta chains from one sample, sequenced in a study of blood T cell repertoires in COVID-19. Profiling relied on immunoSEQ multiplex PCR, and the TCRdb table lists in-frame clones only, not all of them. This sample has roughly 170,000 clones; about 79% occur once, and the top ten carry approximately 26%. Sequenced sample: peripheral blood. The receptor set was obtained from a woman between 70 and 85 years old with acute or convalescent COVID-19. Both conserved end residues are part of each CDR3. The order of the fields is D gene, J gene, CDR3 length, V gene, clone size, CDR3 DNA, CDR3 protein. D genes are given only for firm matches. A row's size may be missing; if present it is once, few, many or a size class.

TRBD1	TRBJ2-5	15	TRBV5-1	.	TGCGCCAGCAGCTCGGGACAGGTCCAAATAGAGACCCAGTACTTC	CASSSGQVQIETQYF
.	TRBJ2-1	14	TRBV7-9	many	TGTGCCAGCAGTATTGTAGATCCTTACAATGAGCAGTTCTTC	CASSIVDPYNEQFF
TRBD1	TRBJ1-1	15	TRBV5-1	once	TGCGCCAGCAGCGTACAGGGGGCGCAGGGGACTGAAGCTTTCTTT	CASSVQGAQGTEAFF
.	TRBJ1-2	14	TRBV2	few	TGTGCCAGCAGGGTGCCGGGTCCTAGCTATGGCTACACCTTC	CASRVPGPSYGYTF
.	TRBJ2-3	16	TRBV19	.	TGTGCCAGTAAAGGAGGCAAGGACGGTCGCACAGATACGCAGTATTTT	CASKGGKDGRTDTQYF
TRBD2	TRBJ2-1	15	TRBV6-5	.	TGTGCCAGCACTTCTATAGCGGGAGGCAACAATGAGCAGTTCTTC	CASTSIAGGNNEQFF
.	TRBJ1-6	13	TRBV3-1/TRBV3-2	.	TGTGCCAGCAGCCGTGGACAGACTTCACCCCTCCACTTT	CASSRGQTSPLHF
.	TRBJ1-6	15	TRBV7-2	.	TGTGCCAGCAGCTCGCCGGGCTCCTATAATTCACCCCTCCACTTT	CASSSPGSYNSPLHF
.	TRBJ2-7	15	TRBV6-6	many	TGTGCCAGCAGTTCGTGGACTCAACTCACCTACGAGCAGTACTTC	CASSSWTQLTYEQYF
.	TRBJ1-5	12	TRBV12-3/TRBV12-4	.	TGTGCCAGCAATCAGGACAATCAGCCCCAGCATTTT	CASNQDNQPQHF
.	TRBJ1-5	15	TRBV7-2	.	TGTGCCAGCAGCTTCCAATCGGGGACTAATCAGCCCCAGCATTTT	CASSFQSGTNQPQHF
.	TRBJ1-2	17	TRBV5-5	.	TGTGCCAGCAGCTTGGAACCGGGAACAACAATTAACTATGGCTACACCTTC	CASSLEPGTTINYGYTF
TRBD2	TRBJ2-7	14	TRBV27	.	TGTGCCAGCAGTGTACGGGAGGGGAAGTACGAGCAGTACTTC	CASSVREGKYEQYF
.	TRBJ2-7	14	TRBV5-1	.	TGCGCCAGCAGAAAGACTCCGGAGGCCTACGAGCAGTACTTC	CASRKTPEAYEQYF
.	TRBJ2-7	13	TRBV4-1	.	TGCGCCAGCAGCGAGACCCCGGGTGTAAGGCAGTACTTC	CASSETPGVRQYF
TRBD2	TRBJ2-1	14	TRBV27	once	TGTGCCAGCAGCATTCTAGCGGGGGACAATGAGCAGTTCTTC	CASSILAGDNEQFF
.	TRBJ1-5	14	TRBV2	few	TGTGCCAGCAGTCGCGACAGTATGGAGCAGCCCCAGCATTTT	CASSRDSMEQPQHF
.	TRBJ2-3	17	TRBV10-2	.	TGCGCCAGCAGTGAGTCGTCCAATCGAGAGGGCACAGATACGCAGTATTTT	CASSESSNREGTDTQYF
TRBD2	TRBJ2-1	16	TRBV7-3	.	TGTGCCAGCAGCTTGGTCCCGCTAGCGGCTAGGGCTGAGCAGTTCTTC	CASSLVPLAARAEQFF
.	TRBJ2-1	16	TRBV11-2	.	TGTGCCAGCAGCTTATCGGCAGCCGGGGTGGGCAATGAGCAGTTCTTC	CASSLSAAGVGNEQFF
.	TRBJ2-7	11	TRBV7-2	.	TGTGCCAGCAGCTTAGCGGCCGAGCAGTACTTC	CASSLAAEQYF
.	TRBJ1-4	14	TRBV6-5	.	TGTGCCAGCAGCCCCCTTACGACGGGTGAAAAACTGTTTTTT	CASSPLTTGEKLFF
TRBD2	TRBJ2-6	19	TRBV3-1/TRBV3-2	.	TGTGCCAGCATATCGTGGGGGGGACCAACCGTCTCTGGGGCCAACGTCCTGACTTTC	CASISWGGPTVSGANVLTF
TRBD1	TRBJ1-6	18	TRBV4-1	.	TGCGCCAGCAGCCAAGAGATAACAGGGGCTAGCTATAATTCACCCCTCCACTTT	CASSQEITGASYNSPLHF
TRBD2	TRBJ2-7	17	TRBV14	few	TGTGCCAGCAGCCAAGATCGGGGGACTAGCGGTTCCTACGAGCAGTACTTC	CASSQDRGTSGSYEQYF
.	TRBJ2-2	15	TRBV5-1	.	TGCGCCAGCAGCCGAGGTGGGTTGGACACCGGGGAGCTGTTTTTT	CASSRGGLDTGELFF
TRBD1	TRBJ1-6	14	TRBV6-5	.	TGTGCCAGCGCAACGAGACAGGGTTATTCACCCCTCCACTTT	CASATRQGYSPLHF
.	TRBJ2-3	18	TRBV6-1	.	TGTGCCAGCAGTGAAGATCTGGGGCAGGGGCTAAGCACAGATACGCAGTATTTT	CASSEDLGQGLSTDTQYF
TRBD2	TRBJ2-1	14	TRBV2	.	TGTGCCAGCAGCCCCGTAGGCGGGGGCAATGAGCAGTTCTTC	CASSPVGGGNEQFF
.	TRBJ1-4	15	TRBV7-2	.	TGTGCCAGCAGCTTATCTACAGCAACTAATGAAAAACTGTTTTTT	CASSLSTATNEKLFF
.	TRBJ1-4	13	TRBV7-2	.	TGTGCCAGCAGCTTAGATCGGGGTGAAAAACTGTTTTTT	CASSLDRGEKLFF
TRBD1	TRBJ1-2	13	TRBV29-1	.	TGCAGCGTCGAACCGGGACAGAGGGGTGGCTACACCTTC	CSVEPGQRGGYTF
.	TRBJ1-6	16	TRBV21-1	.	TGTGCCAGACGGACGGTTACTAGCTCCTATAATTCACCCCTCCACTTT	CARRTVTSSYNSPLHF
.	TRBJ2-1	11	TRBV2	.	TGTGCCAGCAGCCTTTACAATGAGCAGTTCTTC	CASSLYNEQFF
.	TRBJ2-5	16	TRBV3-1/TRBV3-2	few	TGTGCCAGCAGCCAAGAGAGACCCCTAGGTTGGGAGACCCAGTACTTC	CASSQERPLGWETQYF
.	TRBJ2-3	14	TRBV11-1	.	TGTGCCAGCGGCCGCAGGGACTCCACAGATACGCAGTATTTT	CASGRRDSTDTQYF
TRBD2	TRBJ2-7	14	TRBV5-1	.	TGCGCCAGCAGTCTGCGGGGGGCGCTGGGGGAGCAGTACTTC	CASSLRGALGEQYF
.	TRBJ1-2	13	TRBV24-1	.	TGTGCCACCAGTGGTTCACAGAACTATGGCTACACCTTC	CATSGSQNYGYTF
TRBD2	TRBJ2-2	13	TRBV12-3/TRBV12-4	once	TGTGCCAGCAGGCTAGCGGGCACCGGGGAGCTGTTTTTT	CASRLAGTGELFF
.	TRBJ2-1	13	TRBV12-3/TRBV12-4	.	TGTGCCAGCAGTTTTCAGGGCGACAATGAGCAGTTCTTC	CASSFQGDNEQFF
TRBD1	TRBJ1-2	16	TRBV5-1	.	TGCGCCAGCAGCCCCGGGGCAGGGGGTGGAAACTATGGCTACACCTTC	CASSPGAGGGNYGYTF
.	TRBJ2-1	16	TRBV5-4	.	TGTGCCAGCAGCCCCAGTGGGCAGGGCCGTAGAGGTGAGCAGTTCTTC	CASSPSGQGRRGEQFF
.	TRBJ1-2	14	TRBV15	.	TGTGCCACCAGCCGGGCGGGGATTTACTATGGCTACACCTTC	CATSRAGIYYGYTF
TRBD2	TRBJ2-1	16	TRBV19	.	TGTGCCAGTAGCGGACCGGGACTAGGAGAAGACAATGAGCAGTTCTTC	CASSGPGLGEDNEQFF
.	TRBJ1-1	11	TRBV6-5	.	TGTGCCAGCAGTTACCTCCTTGAAGCTTTCTTT	CASSYLLEAFF
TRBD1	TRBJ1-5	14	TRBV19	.	TGTGCCAGTAGGCGGACAGGGAATGATCAGCCCCAGCATTTT	CASRRTGNDQPQHF
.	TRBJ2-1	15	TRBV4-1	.	TGCGCCAGCAGCCAAGGTAGGAGCTCCTACAATGAGCAGTTCTTC	CASSQGRSSYNEQFF
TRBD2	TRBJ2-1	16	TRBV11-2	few	TGTGCCAGCAGCAGATCCGGGACTAGAGTCTACAATGAGCAGTTCTTC	CASSRSGTRVYNEQFF
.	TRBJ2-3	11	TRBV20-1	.	TGCAGTGCTCAAATTGAAGAGCAGCAGTATTTT	CSAQIEEQQYF
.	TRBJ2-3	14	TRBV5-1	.	TGCGCCAGCAGCTTGGAAAAGGGGACAGATACGCAGTATTTT	CASSLEKGTDTQYF
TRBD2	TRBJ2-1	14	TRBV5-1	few	TGCGCCAGCAGCGTGGGGACTAACTACAATGAGCAGTTCTTC	CASSVGTNYNEQFF
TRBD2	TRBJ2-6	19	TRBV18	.	TGTGCCAGCTCACCGGGAGGGAACCGACTAGCGACCCAGGCCAACGTCCTGACTTTC	CASSPGGNRLATQANVLTF
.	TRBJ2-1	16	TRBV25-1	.	TGTGCCAGCAGTGAAAAAGAGGGAGGACCTTGCGATGAGCAGTTCTTC	CASSEKEGGPCDEQFF
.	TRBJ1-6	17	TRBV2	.	TGTGCCAGCAGTGAAGCGGGCGGGTTATCTAGTCGATCACCCCTCCACTTT	CASSEAGGLSSRSPLHF
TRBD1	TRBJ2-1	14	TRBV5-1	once	TGCGCCAGCAGCTTCGGGACAGGGAAGAATGAGCAGTTCTTC	CASSFGTGKNEQFF
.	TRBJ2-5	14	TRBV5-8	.	TGTGCCAGCAGCTGGTCGCCGCCGGGGGAGACCCAGTACTTC	CASSWSPPGETQYF
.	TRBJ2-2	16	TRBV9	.	TGTGCCAGCAGCGCGTTACCGGGAAGAAACACCGGGGAGCTGTTTTTT	CASSALPGRNTGELFF